This T cell receptor (beta chain) was observed in a study of OX40 agonist ivuxolimab in advanced cancers. Whole-study findings and limits: Certain nonresponders additionally had low normalized T-cell clonal expansion. CD8+ T cells (on average) carried more expanded clones than CD4+ T cells.

The data were produced by immunoSEQ multiplex PCR, yet TCRdb's version contains in-frame clones alone and is incomplete. The sample has roughly 18,000 clones, 75% to 80% seen once. Turning to this clone: Its specificity is not known.

V was clipped by 1 base and J by 1 base; unmatched bases: 3. Germline values: CDR1 MNHEY, CDR2 SMNVEV (reference sequence). CDR3 size: 15 residues. The sequence came from an adult with an advanced solid tumor such as melanoma, head and neck, liver or kidney cancer. The chain carries TRBV27 and TRBJ1-1, with 7 nucleotides matching TRBD1. The material was CD4+ or CD8+ T cells sorted from blood, obtained in a trial of the OX40 agonist ivuxolimab. CDR3 nucleotides: TGTGCCAGCAGTTTATACAGGGGTGGGAACACTGAAGCTTTCTTT. It is translated as CASSLYRGGNTEAFF.